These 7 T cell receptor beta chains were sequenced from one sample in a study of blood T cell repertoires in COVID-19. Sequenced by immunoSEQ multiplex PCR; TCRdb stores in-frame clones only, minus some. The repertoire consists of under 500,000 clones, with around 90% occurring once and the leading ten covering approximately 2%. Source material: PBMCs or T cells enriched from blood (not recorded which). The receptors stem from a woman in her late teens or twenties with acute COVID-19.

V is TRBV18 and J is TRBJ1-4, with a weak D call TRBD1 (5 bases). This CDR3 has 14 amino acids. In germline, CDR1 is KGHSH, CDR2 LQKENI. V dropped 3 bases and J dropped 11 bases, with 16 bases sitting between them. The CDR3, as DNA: TGTGCCAGCTCACCGACAGAGACCGTCTATAAACTGTTTTTT. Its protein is CASSPTETVYKLFF.

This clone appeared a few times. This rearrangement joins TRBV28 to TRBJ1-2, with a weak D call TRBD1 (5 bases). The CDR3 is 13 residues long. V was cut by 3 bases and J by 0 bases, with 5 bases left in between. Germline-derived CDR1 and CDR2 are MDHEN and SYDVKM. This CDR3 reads CASSLTANYGYTF. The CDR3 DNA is TGTGCCAGCAGTTTGACAGCTAACTATGGCTACACCTTC.

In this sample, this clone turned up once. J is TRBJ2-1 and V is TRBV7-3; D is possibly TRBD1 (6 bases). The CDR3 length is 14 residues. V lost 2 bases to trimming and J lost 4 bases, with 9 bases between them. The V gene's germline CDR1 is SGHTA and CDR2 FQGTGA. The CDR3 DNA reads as TGTGCCAGCAGCTTACTGGACAGATACAATGAGCAGTTCTTC. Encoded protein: CASSLLDRYNEQFF.

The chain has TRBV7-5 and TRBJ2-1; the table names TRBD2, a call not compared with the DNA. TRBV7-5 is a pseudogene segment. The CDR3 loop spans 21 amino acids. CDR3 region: CVRSLCRRAVTSVSSYNEQFF. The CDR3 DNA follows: TGTGTCAGAAGCTTATGTCGGAGGGCGGTTACGTCGGTAAGCTCCTACAATGAGCAGTTCTTC.

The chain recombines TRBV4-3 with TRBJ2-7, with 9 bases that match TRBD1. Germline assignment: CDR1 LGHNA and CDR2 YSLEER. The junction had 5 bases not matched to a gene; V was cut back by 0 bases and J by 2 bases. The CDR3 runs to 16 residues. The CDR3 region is CASSQDLGTGTYEQYF. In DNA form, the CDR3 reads TGCGCCAGCAGCCAAGATCTTGGGACAGGGACCTACGAGCAGTACTTC.

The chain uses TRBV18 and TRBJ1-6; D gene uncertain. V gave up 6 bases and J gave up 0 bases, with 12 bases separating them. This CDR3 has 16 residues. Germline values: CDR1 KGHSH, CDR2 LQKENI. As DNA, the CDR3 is TGTGCCAGCTCCCTTCAACGGAGCTCCTATAATTCACCCCTCCACTTT. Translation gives CASSLQRSSYNSPLHF.

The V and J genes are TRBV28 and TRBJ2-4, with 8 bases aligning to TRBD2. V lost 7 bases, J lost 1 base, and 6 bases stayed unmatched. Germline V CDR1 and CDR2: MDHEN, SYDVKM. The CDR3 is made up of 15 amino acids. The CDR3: CASMVAGSAKNIQYF. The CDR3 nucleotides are TGTGCCAGCATGGTAGCGGGGTCGGCCAAAAACATTCAGTACTTC. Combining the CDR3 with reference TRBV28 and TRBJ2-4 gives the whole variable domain DVKVTQSSRYLVKRTGEKVFLECVQDMDHENMFWYRQDPGLGLRLIYFSYDVKMKEKGDIPEGYSVSREKKERFSLILESASTNQTSMYLCASMVAGSAKNIQYFGAGTRLSVL.